This T cell receptor (beta chain) was sequenced for a study of cytomegalovirus exposure and HLA in healthy donors. It was with 60 Vbeta and 13 Jbeta primers that the PCR ran. Clones were sequenced by immunoSEQ multiplex PCR, and TCRdb holds only the in-frame ones, with some missing. The sample carries over 150,000 clones, under 85% recorded once. This clonotype was sampled from a man between 18 and 29 years old in good health and CMV-seronegative. Sequenced: PBMCs.

The CDR3 region is CASSNRGIQPQHF. CDR3 nucleotides: TGTGCCAGCAGCAACAGGGGAATACAGCCCCAGCATTTT. The chain carries TRBV6-5 and TRBJ1-5; 7 nucleotides agree with TRBD1. This CDR3 comprises 13 residues. V dropped 6 bases and J dropped 7; count of bases not matched to a gene: 6. CDR1 and CDR2 (germline): MNHEY, SVGAGI.